These T cell receptor beta chains were read from a single sample in a study of early T cells in non-severe SARS-CoV-2 infection. Via MiXCR, TCRdb re-called the 5' RACE reads, giving one row per CDR3 protein. The sample consists of around 27,000 distinct CDR3 sequences, 6.6% of them appearing once. Sequencing was done on a sample of whole blood. Receptors originate from an adult who was a healthcare worker with PCR-confirmed SARS-CoV-2 infection or an uninfected control (not recorded which). CDR3s include the opening cysteine and the closing phenylalanine or tryptophan. Size tells how often a clone was seen (once, few, many) or the class of an expanded clone, and some rows leave it out.

CDR3: CASSPSGLYTDTQYF
J: TRBJ2-3
V: TRBV2
size: many

CDR3: CASSLGTSGSPTDTQYF
J: TRBJ2-3
V: TRBV5-1
size: many

CDR3: CASSLVRTGDQFF
J: TRBJ2-1
V: TRBV11-2
size: many

CDR3: CASSLGQVDVAPQHF
J: TRBJ1-5
V: TRBV12-3/TRBV12-4
size: many

CDR3: CSASGQEGRNIQYF
J: TRBJ2-4
V: TRBV20-1
size: many

CDR3: CASSLLKGAGEAFF
J: TRBJ1-1
V: TRBV7-6
size: .

CDR3: CGGKGGNTEAFF
J: TRBJ1-1
V: TRBV20-1
size: few

CDR3: CASSKAPGREASSSYNEQFF
J: TRBJ2-1
V: TRBV21-1
size: many

CDR3: CASKETTNTGELFF
J: TRBJ2-2
V: TRBV7-2
size: many

CDR3: CASSLLAGGRDEQFF
J: TRBJ2-1
V: TRBV7-9
size: many

CDR3: CATSDFTSGRAGEQFF
J: TRBJ2-1
V: TRBV24-1
size: few

CDR3: CASSLGLAPGDTQYF
J: TRBJ2-3
V: TRBV7-7
size: .

CDR3: CASSLDESGLGETQYF
J: TRBJ2-5
V: TRBV7-2
size: .

CDR3: CSARDPLAGEYQETQYF
J: TRBJ2-5
V: TRBV20-1
size: few

CDR3: CASSPPGSASVYEQYF
J: TRBJ2-7
V: TRBV18
size: .

CDR3: CASTGLGYEQYF
J: TRBJ2-7
V: TRBV6-6
size: few

CDR3: CASSQEGQTQETQYF
J: TRBJ2-5
V: TRBV4-3
size: few

CDR3: CSARDLGNVAEAFF
J: TRBJ1-1
V: TRBV20-1
size: few

CDR3: CASSLIGTGSSPLHF
J: TRBJ1-6
V: TRBV5-1
size: many

CDR3: CASSYRGLAHDTQYF
J: TRBJ2-3
V: TRBV6-6
size: many

CDR3: CASSPWVSAGELFF
J: TRBJ2-2
V: TRBV6-1
size: few

CDR3: CASSASSVSGANVLTF
J: TRBJ2-6
V: TRBV9
size: many

CDR3: CSARDLGSMMEGYEQYF
J: TRBJ2-7
V: TRBV20-1
size: many

CDR3: CAWTDRFTYEQYF
J: TRBJ2-7
V: TRBV30
size: many

CDR3: CSASRQNEQFF
J: TRBJ2-1
V: TRBV20-1
size: many

CDR3: CASSPLAGELFF
J: TRBJ2-1
V: TRBV3-1
size: many

CDR3: CASSPDRVRSPLHF
J: TRBJ1-6
V: TRBV5-1
size: many

CDR3: CASSLGDRGIQPQHF
J: TRBJ1-5
V: TRBV7-8
size: few

CDR3: CASSFRLAGTDTQYF
J: TRBJ2-3
V: TRBV5-5
size: many

CDR3: CASSPAIAGGSTDTQYF
J: TRBJ2-3
V: TRBV9
size: many

CDR3: CATSRDGGPYEQYF
J: TRBJ2-7
V: TRBV15
size: many

CDR3: CASSQDISLSSYNEQFF
J: TRBJ2-1
V: TRBV4-3
size: many

CDR3: CASSSKAGGYLDTQYF
J: TRBJ2-3
V: TRBV7-2
size: many

CDR3: CATSRDPASGDTQYF
J: TRBJ2-3
V: TRBV15
size: many

CDR3: CASSSGTGELFF
J: TRBJ2-2
V: TRBV7-3
size: many

CDR3: CASSHRGQVEAGELFF
J: TRBJ2-2
V: TRBV5-1
size: many

CDR3: CASSYSWAGEGYTF
J: TRBJ1-2
V: TRBV6-6
size: few

CDR3: CASSPVRRAGTGMNTEAFF
J: TRBJ1-1
V: TRBV7-9
size: many

CDR3: CASSLGPGREAFF
J: TRBJ1-1
V: TRBV7-2
size: many

CDR3: CASSQTGSNQPQHF
J: TRBJ1-5
V: TRBV6-1
size: many